These 15 T cell receptor beta chains were sequenced from one sample in a study of OX40 agonist ivuxolimab in advanced cancers. TCRdb keeps only in-frame clones here, not all; method: immunoSEQ multiplex PCR. The table has 40,000 or so clones, 82% seen once. The specimen comprised CD4+ or CD8+ T cells sorted from blood, sampled in a trial of the OX40 agonist ivuxolimab. These receptors were taken from an adult with an advanced solid tumor such as melanoma, head and neck, liver or kidney cancer.

Remarks on this clone: Additional DNA sequences in this sample encode the identical CDR3. This sequence joins TRBV28 and TRBJ2-3; D perhaps matches TRBD2 (6 bases). V was clipped by 2 bases and J by 4 bases, with 7 bases between them. The germline V gene encodes CDR1 MDHEN and CDR2 SYDVKM. This CDR3 is built from 13 residues. The CDR3 here is CASSLGGADTQYF. The DNA for the CDR3 is TGTGCCAGCAGTTTAGGAGGGGCAGATACGCAGTATTTT. Full variable domain (outside the CDR3, taken from reference TRBV28 and TRBJ2-3): DVKVTQSSRYLVKRTGEKVFLECVQDMDHENMFWYRQDPGLGLRLIYFSYDVKMKEKGDIPEGYSVSREKKERFSLILESASTNQTSMYLCASSLGGADTQYFGPGTRLTVL.

The genes are TRBV28 and TRBJ2-2, with D possibly being TRBD1 (6 bases). Between the trimmed V and J ends, which lost 6 bases and 2 bases, there was a span of 13 bases. Germline CDR1 and CDR2: MDHEN and SYDVKM. CDR3 length equals 15 residues. DNA for the CDR3: TGTGCCAGCAGAGTGGGACACGCCAACACCGGGGAGCTGTTTTTT. Its translation: CASRVGHANTGELFF.

This chain joins TRBV11-2 and TRBJ2-1; 13 positions match TRBD2. Germline-derived CDR1 and CDR2 are SGHAT and FQNNGV. V lost 4 bases and J lost 8; bases outside the gene matches: 5. The CDR3 sequence is 15 residues long. The DNA of the CDR3 is TGTGCCAGCAGCTCAGGACTAGCGGGAGTCCATGAGCAGTTCTTC. It specifies CASSSGLAGVHEQFF.

The chain joins TRBV27 to TRBJ2-2, with D possibly matching TRBD1 (6 bases). This CDR3 is built from 17 residues. Trimming pared 3 bases from V and 6 bases from J, leaving 20 bases between. Looked up from germline, CDR1 is MNHEY and CDR2 is SMNVEV (reference sequence). The CDR3 sequence is CASSFPGLGAQAGELFF. The CDR3 DNA reads TGTGCCAGCAGTTTTCCCGGGTTGGGGGCGCAAGCCGGGGAGCTGTTTTTT.

The chain links TRBV5-6 to TRBJ2-5, with D maybe TRBD2 (6 bases). With 7 bases removed from V and 5 bases from J, the gap between germline ends came to 15 bases. CDR3 length: 13 amino acids. CDR1 and CDR2 from the germline V gene are SGHDT and YYEEEE. The CDR3 DNA reads TGTGCCAGCGCCTCTAGCGATTTTGAGACCCAGTACTTC. Residues: CASASSDFETQYF.

The chain links TRBV28 to TRBJ2-2; 8 bases line up with TRBD2. In germline, CDR1 is MDHEN, CDR2 SYDVKM. Unmatched junction bases numbered 4, after V lost 6 bases and J lost 1 base. There are 15 residues in the CDR3. The CDR3 spells CASSALAVNTGELFF. The CDR3 DNA reads TGTGCCAGCAGCGCACTAGCGGTGAACACCGGGGAGCTGTTTTTT.

The J gene is TRBJ1-2, the V gene TRBV28, with a weak D call TRBD1 (6 bases). Germline CDR1 is MDHEN and CDR2 is SYDVKM. This CDR3 has 14 residues. The V gene lost 2 bases and the J gene lost 3 bases, with 10 bases spanning the gap. CDR3 bases: TGTGCCAGCAGTTTAAACAGGGAAGACTATGGCTACACCTTC. Translated: CASSLNREDYGYTF.

The gene calls are TRBV2 and TRBJ1-1; unclear D gene. V shed 2 bases and J shed 1 base, with 17 bases lying between them. Germline V CDR1 and CDR2: SNHLY, FYNNEI. The CDR3 consists of 17 residues. The CDR3 DNA reads as TGTGCCAGCAGTGAATCATTCATTTTCACCAGGAACACTGAAGCTTTCTTT. It translates to CASSESFIFTRNTEAFF. The full variable domain, rest sourced from reference TRBV2 and TRBJ1-1, is EPEVTQTPSHQVTQMGQEVILRCVPISNHLYFYWYRQILGQKVEFLVSFYNNEISEKSEIFDDQFSVERPDGSNFTLKIRSTKLEDSAMYFCASSESFIFTRNTEAFFGQGTRLTVV.

This clone was found once. The chain carries TRBV6-1 and TRBJ2-5, with D possibly being TRBD1 (6 bases). The length of the CDR3 is 16 residues. V lost 2 bases, J lost 2 bases, and 15 bases lay in between. Germline V gives CDR1 MNHNS, CDR2 SASEGT. This CDR3 reads CASSERGHSRQETQYF. DNA of the CDR3: TGTGCCAGCAGTGAACGGGGACACTCAAGGCAAGAGACCCAGTACTTC.

The rearrangement joins TRBV5-5 to TRBJ1-2; D gene ambiguous. V dropped 0 bases and J dropped 8 bases, with 11 bases sitting between them. The CDR3 runs to 13 residues. The germline V gene has CDR1 SGHKS and CDR2 YYEKEE (reference sequence). CDR3 protein: CASSLAVVQGYTF. Here the CDR3 DNA reads TGTGCCAGCAGCTTGGCCGTAGTTCAGGGCTACACCTTC.

The chain links TRBV7-9 to TRBJ1-1; D is unresolved. The ends were cut back, 2 bases at V and 0 bases at J, with 19 bases in the middle. Germline-derived CDR1 and CDR2 are SEHNR and FQNEAQ (reference sequence). The CDR3 contains 18 residues. As DNA, the CDR3 is TGTGCCAGCAGCTTACGGCAGGTCCCGGATAACATGAACACTGAAGCTTTCTTT. This translates into CASSLRQVPDNMNTEAFF.

This chain joins TRBV5-3 and TRBJ2-3; no reliable D call. TRBV5-3 carries the ORF label, with uncertain function. CDR3 size: 12 residues. Deletions cut 4 bases from V and 5 bases from J, with 8 bases between. The CDR3 DNA reads TGTGCCAGAAGCCCGGGTCGAGATACGCAGTATTTT. It is translated as CARSPGRDTQYF.

The chain carries TRBV13 and TRBJ1-6, with D possibly matching TRBD1 (6 bases). The germline V gene has CDR1 PRHDT and CDR2 FYEKMQ (reference sequence). This CDR3 is 14 amino acids long. V shed 3 bases and J shed 8 bases, with 11 bases lying between them. The CDR3 region is CASSFQTGDSPLHF. DNA for the CDR3: TGTGCCAGCAGCTTCCAGACAGGCGATTCACCCCTCCACTTT.

V and J are TRBV2 and TRBJ1-5; a possible D gene is TRBD1 (6 bases). Germline V CDR1 and CDR2: SNHLY, FYNNEI. CDR3 size: 15 residues. Deletions cut 5 bases from V and 5 bases from J, with 16 bases between. DNA of the CDR3: TGTGCCAGCAGTCTTTCAGGGGTGGAGTATCAGCCCCAGCATTTT. Amino acid sequence: CASSLSGVEYQPQHF.

V is TRBV11-2 and J is TRBJ1-2; D gene unclear. With 5 bases removed from V and 8 bases from J, the gap between germline ends came to 15 bases. From germline, CDR1 is SGHAT and CDR2 FQNNGV. The CDR3 is 13 amino acids. The CDR3 sequence is CASSLRAGAGYTF. DNA for the CDR3: TGTGCCAGCAGCCTACGCGCCGGAGCCGGCTACACCTTC.